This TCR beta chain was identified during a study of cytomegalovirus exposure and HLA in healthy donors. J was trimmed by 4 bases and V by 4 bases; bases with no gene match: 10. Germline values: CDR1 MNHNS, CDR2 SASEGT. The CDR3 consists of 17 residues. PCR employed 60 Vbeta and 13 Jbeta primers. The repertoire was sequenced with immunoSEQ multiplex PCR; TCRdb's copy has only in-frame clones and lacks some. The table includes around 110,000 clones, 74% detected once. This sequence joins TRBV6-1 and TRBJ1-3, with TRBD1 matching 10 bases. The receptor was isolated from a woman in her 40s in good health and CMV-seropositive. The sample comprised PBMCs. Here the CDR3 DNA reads TGTGCCAGCAGTGGGGGGGACAGGGGAACTTTCGGAAACACCATATATTTT. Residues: CASSGGDRGTFGNTIYF.